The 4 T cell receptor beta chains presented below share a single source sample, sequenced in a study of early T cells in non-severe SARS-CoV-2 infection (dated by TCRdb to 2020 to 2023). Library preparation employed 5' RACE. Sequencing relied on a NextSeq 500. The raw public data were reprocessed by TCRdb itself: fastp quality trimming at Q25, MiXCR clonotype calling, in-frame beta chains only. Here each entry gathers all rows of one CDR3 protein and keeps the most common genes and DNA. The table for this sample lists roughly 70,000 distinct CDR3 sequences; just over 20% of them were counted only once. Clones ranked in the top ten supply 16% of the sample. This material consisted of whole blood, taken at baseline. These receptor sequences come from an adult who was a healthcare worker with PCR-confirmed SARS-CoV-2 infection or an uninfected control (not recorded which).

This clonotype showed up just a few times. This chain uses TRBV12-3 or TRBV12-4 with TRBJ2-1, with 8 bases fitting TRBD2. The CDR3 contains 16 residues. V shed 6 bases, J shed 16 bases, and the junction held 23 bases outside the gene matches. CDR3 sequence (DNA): TGTGCCAGCAGCCTAACTGGGACTAGAGGGGGGGCTTCCTATTTCTTC. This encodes CASSLTGTRGGASYFF.

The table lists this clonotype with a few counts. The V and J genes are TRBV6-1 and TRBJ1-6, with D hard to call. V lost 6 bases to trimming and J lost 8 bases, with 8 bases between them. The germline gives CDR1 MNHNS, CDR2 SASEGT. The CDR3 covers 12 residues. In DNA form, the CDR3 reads TGTGCCAGCAGGACTGGTGATTCACCCCTCCACTTT. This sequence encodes CASRTGDSPLHF.

The CDR3 bases are TGCGCCAGTTCAGGGGCTTTCGGGGATACGCAGTATTTT. Translating gives CASSGAFGDTQYF. The chain joins TRBV10-1 to TRBJ2-3; the D gene is possibly TRBD1 (6 bases). Germline assignment: CDR1 WNHNN and CDR2 SYGVQD (reference sequence). The V end was cut by 9 bases, the J end by 6 bases, with 16 bases between. This CDR3 contains 13 residues.

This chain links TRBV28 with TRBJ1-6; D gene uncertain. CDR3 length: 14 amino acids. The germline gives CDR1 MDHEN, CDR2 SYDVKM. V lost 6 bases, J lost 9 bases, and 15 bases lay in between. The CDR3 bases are TGTGCCAGCAGCCCTTCTCCGTTGAGTTCACCCCTCCACTTT. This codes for CASSPSPLSSPLHF.